The sequence of this T cell receptor beta chain was determined in a study of T cell responses to AZD1222 COVID-19 vaccine (dated by TCRdb to the early 2020s). For context, the study as a whole: AZD1222 recipients whose second dose came at about 4 weeks and those whose second dose came at about 12 weeks were combined into one group, since spike-specific TCR depth and breadth did not differ between the two schedules. Enrollment into the trials was organized by age into subgroups of 18-55, 56-69 and 70-plus years, and those subgroups contained about 150, 27 and 61 TCR-sequenced participants, respectively. TCR sequencing was performed for fewer than 250 trial participants, of whom about 200 were given two doses of AZD1222 and around 26 were given two doses of MenACWY control vaccine. General findings and caveats noted by the study authors: After two AZD1222 doses, spike-specific TCR breadth and depth were significantly higher than at day 0 and than in MenACWY recipients. CD4 TCRs associated with the vaccine covered the entire spike protein, and the dominant responses were in regions 160-218 and 743-854. Participants were mostly white British, with more females than males. The authors suggested clonal diversity may have been underestimated. Reportedly, close to half of the unique spike-specific TCRs recognized epitopes lying outside the regions that are mutated in the B.1.351 and B.1.1.7 variants. Because no day 14 peak-response samples were available, repertoires were characterized only after the peak T cell response. The 56-69-year group was small, and its depth increase did not reach significance, likely because of low power. Conclusions about previously exposed vaccinees were limited because only five to seven AZD1222 recipients were SARS-CoV-2 seropositive at baseline.

From cysteine to phenylalanine, the CDR3 is 14 amino acids long. Just CDR3 DNA is preserved here, 42 bases in frame from base 1. The CDR3 regions of human TCRbeta chains were subjected to immunosequencing. From the authors' description of their analysis: TCRs in the repertoires were matched against a reference library of SARS-CoV-2-specific TCRs that had been generated with the MIRA antigen-specificity platform. Breadth was defined as the fraction of unique TCRs that were SARS-CoV-2-associated. Depth was defined as the fraction of total T cells that were SARS-CoV-2-associated. Using the MIRA data, each spike-specific TCR was assigned both to the spike region to which the TCR was reactive and to a CD4 or CD8 class. Log10-transformed breadth and depth values were compared by one-way ANOVA with Sidak's multiple comparisons tests. Drawn from immuneACCESS, this table holds only the in-frame rearrangements with V and J called that TCRdb kept. Clones are partly lost; checked studies trace under half to an unresolved V gene and leave the rest unexplained. V and J calls and clone size are copied from that table; D and trimming were computed from the DNA. The sample records 170,000 or so clones, 75% to 95% of which are singletons. Of the sample, 2.5% to 3.5% falls within the top ten clones.

The time point label of this sample denotes: baseline before first vaccination. Samples from vaccinated people were obtained from the UK trials COV001 and COV002, which included a single-blind randomized controlled phase 2/3 trial of AZD1222 (ChAdOx1 nCoV-19) in healthy adults. For TCRbeta chain sequencing, PBMC samples from trial participants were taken at day 0 and at day 28 after the second dose. About this clone: Its antigen remains undetermined. No base quality values were provided; no much bigger clone lies one nucleotide off.

The chain couples TRBV21-1 to TRBJ2-7; the table's D gene call, TRBD1, was not cross checked with the DNA. TRBV21-1 is marked as a pseudogene. The receptor was isolated from an adult in good health. The specimen comprised peripheral blood, sampled on day 0 of AZD1222 vaccination. The CDR3 protein sequence reads: CASSKGPGEWKQYF. The nucleotide sequence is given as TGTGCCAGCAGCAAAGGTCCAGGGGAATGGAAGCAGTACTTC.